A selection of T cell receptor beta chains follows, all from one sample in a study of blood T cell repertoires in COVID-19. Clones were sequenced by immunoSEQ multiplex PCR, and TCRdb holds only the in-frame ones, with some missing. The table has about 240,000 clones, roughly 86% seen once. The sequenced sample consisted of peripheral blood. These receptors all come from a woman aged 30 to 39 who had recovered from COVID-19. Both conserved end residues are trimmed from each CDR3.

V: TRBV10-3; CDR3: AISELDRGNSPLH
V: TRBV6-1; CDR3: ASSENGGTLNEQY
V: TRBV7-2; CDR3: ASSVTGAAEAF
V: TRBV12-3/TRBV12-4; CDR3: ASKLRGDSPLH
V: TRBV5-8; CDR3: ASRFSGNTIY
V: TRBV2; CDR3: ASSEGTGADGYT
V: TRBV15; CDR3: ATSRPSLDYGYT
V: TRBV2; CDR3: ASTWTRQETQY
V: TRBV27; CDR3: ASSSSPADGYT
V: TRBV6-5; CDR3: ASRFGTARGGAF
V: TRBV3-1/TRBV3-2; CDR3: ASSHWTGLSGNTIY
V: TRBV18; CDR3: ASSSDRVLNYGYT
V: TRBV5-1; CDR3: ASSLAGEVGEKLF
V: TRBV10-3; CDR3: AISPQGYEQY
V: TRBV7-2; CDR3: ASSLTGQGLYEQY
V: TRBV3-1/TRBV3-2; CDR3: ASSHRYTGELF
V: TRBV2; CDR3: ASSDVREYEQY
V: TRBV3-1/TRBV3-2; CDR3: ASSLQSSGNTIY
V: TRBV29-1; CDR3: SVRPKLRITEAF
V: TRBV4-1; CDR3: ASTSGPRLAGGRVGTDTQY
V: TRBV12-3/TRBV12-4; CDR3: ASSGGLGTQY
V: TRBV7-3; CDR3: ASSKTGQFVEQY
V: TRBV19; CDR3: ASSIDAGGSYNEQF
V: TRBV27; CDR3: ASSLRAGVAGNIQY
V: TRBV6-2/TRBV6-3; CDR3: ASSPWIPTTGRTEAF
V: TRBV13; CDR3: ASSLLGQGVTGQF
V: TRBV6-1; CDR3: ASSDRVQGSHEQY
V: TRBV5-6; CDR3: ASSPQTRTEAF
V: TRBV29-1; CDR3: SVESASGSSYNEQF
V: TRBV27; CDR3: ASSFRGTGGGSGNQPQH
V: TRBV19; CDR3: ASSTDRAYEQY
V: TRBV19; CDR3: ASSMVAAITDTQY
V: TRBV6-1; CDR3: ASSEYRYNSPLH